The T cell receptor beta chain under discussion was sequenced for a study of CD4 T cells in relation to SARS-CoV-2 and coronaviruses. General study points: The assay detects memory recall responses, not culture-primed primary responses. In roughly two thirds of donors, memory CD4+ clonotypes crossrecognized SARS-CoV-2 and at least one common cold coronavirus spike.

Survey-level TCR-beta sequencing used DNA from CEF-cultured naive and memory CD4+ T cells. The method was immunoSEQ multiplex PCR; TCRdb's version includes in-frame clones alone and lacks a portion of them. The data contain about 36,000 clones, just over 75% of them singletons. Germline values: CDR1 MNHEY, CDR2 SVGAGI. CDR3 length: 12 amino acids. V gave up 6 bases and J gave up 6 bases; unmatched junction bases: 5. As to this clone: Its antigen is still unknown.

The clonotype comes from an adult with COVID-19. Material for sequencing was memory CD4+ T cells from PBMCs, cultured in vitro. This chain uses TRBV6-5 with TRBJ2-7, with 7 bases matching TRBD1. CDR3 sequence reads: CASRTGYSEQYF. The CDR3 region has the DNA TGTGCCAGCAGGACAGGGTACAGCGAGCAGTACTTC.